The 18 T cell receptor beta chains presented below share a single source sample, sequenced in a study of T cells in Graves' hyperthyroidism and ophthalmopathy. Authors of the study amplified TCR beta CDR3 regions from RNA transcripts. Initially, a first-round RT-PCR of the TCR CDR3 employed the HTBI primer set. Using its own MiXCR run on the multiplex PCR reads, TCRdb lists one record per CDR3 protein. The sample carries about 530,000 distinct CDR3 sequences, roughly 18% recorded once. The sequencing sample was made of blood. These receptors all come from a woman aged 18-35 years with Graves' ophthalmopathy.

Remarks on this clonotype: This clone may be a read error of a much larger clone one base away. The rearrangement links TRBV20-1 to TRBJ1-2; the D is unclear. The CDR3 runs to 13 residues. Germline V CDR1 and CDR2: DFQATT, SNEGSKA (reference sequence). The CDR3 DNA reads as TGCAGTGATAGAGAGTCTTCGGTGGTCGGCTACACCTTC. Translation: CSDRESSVVGYTF.

At least ten counts were recorded for this clonotype. J is TRBJ1-1 and V is TRBV7-3; D unresolved. The V end lost 2 bases, the J end lost 6 bases, and 10 bases lay between the germline ends. Germline values: CDR1 SGHTA, CDR2 FQGTGA. The CDR3 length is 13 residues. DNA for the CDR3: TGTGCCAGCAGCTTACCTAAGACCTCTGAAGCTTTCTTT. Translated, it gives CASSLPKTSEAFF.

This clonotype was detected only once. The chain has TRBV7-9 and TRBJ2-7, with D tentatively TRBD1 (7 bases). CDR3 size: 17 residues. CDR1 is SEHNR and CDR2 is FQNEAQ in the germline V gene (reference sequence). Trimming left V 1 base short and J 1 base short, with 17 bases between. For the CDR3, the DNA is TGTGCCAGCAGCTTAGATCCAGTGACAGGGACTTCCTACGAGCAGTACTTC. Translating gives CASSLDPVTGTSYEQYF.

This clonotype was detected once. The chain's CDR3 is CASSVVWGSGELFF. CDR3 bases: TGTGCCAGCAGCGTAGTATGGGGATCCGGGGAGCTGTTTTTT. The chain is built from TRBV9 and TRBJ2-2; no clear D. Trimming shortened V by 0 bases and J by 6 bases, and 9 bases separated the two germline ends. This CDR3 has 14 residues. Germline V gene data show CDR1 as SGDLS and CDR2 as YYNGEE.

This clonotype appeared a few times. V gene TRBV27 combines with J gene TRBJ2-3, with TRBD2 matching over 9 bases. This CDR3 region has 15 residues. Per the germline V gene, CDR1 is MNHEY and CDR2 is SMNVEV (reference sequence). Germline trimming cut 5 bases from V and 1 base from J; bases unmatched to any gene: 4. This CDR3 is CASSLWTSGTDTQYF. As DNA, the CDR3 is TGTGCCAGCAGTCTCTGGACTAGCGGCACAGATACGCAGTATTTT.

The chain couples TRBV14 to TRBJ2-1; 10 bases are a match to TRBD2. Germline V lookup: CDR1 SGHDN, CDR2 FVKESK. Trimming took 4 bases from V and 6 from J; bases not matched to a gene: 12. This CDR3 is 17 amino acids long. The CDR3 is CASSLEAGGIVFNEQFF. The CDR3 DNA is TGTGCCAGCAGCCTTGAAGCGGGGGGGATTGTTTTCAATGAGCAGTTCTTC. Using reference TRBV14 and TRBJ2-1 for the parts outside the CDR3, the full variable domain is EAGVTQFPSHSVIEKGQTVTLRCDPISGHDNLYWYRRVMGKEIKFLLHFVKESKQDESGMPNNRFLAERTGGTYSTLKVQPAELEDSGVYFCASSLEAGGIVFNEQFFGPGTRLTVL.

The rearrangement uses TRBV5-1 and TRBJ2-6; D is unclear. V dropped 2 bases and J dropped 2 bases, with 8 bases sitting between them. This CDR3 spans 15 amino acids. Germline V gene lookup returns CDR1 SGHRS and CDR2 YFSETQ. For the CDR3, the DNA is TGCGCCAGCAGCTTTCCCGACCCTGGGGCCAACGTCCTGACTTTC. Its translation: CASSFPDPGANVLTF.

This clonotype came up many times. This chain links TRBV3-1 with TRBJ2-7, with no clear D. Germline CDR1 LGHDT, CDR2 YNNKEL (reference sequence). The V end lost 1 base, the J end lost 0 bases, and 7 bases lay between the germline ends. The CDR3 has 14 amino acids. CDR3 in DNA: TGTGCCAGCAGCCAAGCCCGGACCTCCTACGAGCAGTACTTC. Residues: CASSQARTSYEQYF.

This clonotype was counted once. Given a much more abundant clone one base away, this may be a read error. J is TRBJ2-7 and V is TRBV20-1, with D perhaps matching TRBD2 (6 bases). V shed 3 bases and J shed 7 bases, with 13 bases lying between them. Germline lookup yields CDR1 DFQATT and CDR2 SNEGSKA (reference sequence). This CDR3 is built from 12 residues. The CDR3 spells CSARGQDYEQYF. Here the CDR3 DNA reads TGCAGTGCTAGGGGGCAGGACTATGAGCAGTACTTC.

This clonotype has a handful of counts. The chain carries TRBV30 and TRBJ2-5, with 11 bases matching TRBD1. Germline CDR1 is GTSNPN and CDR2 is SVGIG (reference sequence). Trimming at V came to 5 bases and at J to 4 bases, leaving 3 bases not matched to a gene. The CDR3 spans 13 residues. The CDR3 DNA reads TGTGCCTGGGGGGGGACAGGGGGAGAGACCCAGTACTTC. It translates to CAWGGTGGETQYF. The complete variable domain, with remaining parts taken from reference TRBV30 and TRBJ2-5, reads SQTIHQWPATLVQPVGSPLSLECTVEGTSNPNLYWYRQAAGRGLQLLFYSVGIGQISSEVPQNLSASRPQDRQFILSSKKLLLSDSGFYLCAWGGTGGETQYFGPGTRLLVL.

In this sample, this clonotype turned up many times. This rearrangement joins TRBV11-1 to TRBJ1-3; 8 nucleotides match TRBD1. The CDR3 totals 16 residues. From germline, CDR1 is SGHAT and CDR2 FQDESV (reference sequence). Unmatched junction bases numbered 10, after V lost 5 bases and J lost 4 bases. CDR3: CASSPRTGWSGNTIYF. The CDR3 coding sequence is TGTGCCAGCAGCCCCCGGACAGGGTGGTCCGGAAACACCATATATTTT.

This clonotype was observed many times. The chain recombines TRBV12-3 or TRBV12-4 with TRBJ1-1; D ambiguous. The CDR3 is 15 residues long. The V and J ends lost 2 bases and 4 bases respectively, with 14 bases between them. The CDR3 sequence: CASSLHHSAGTEAFF. As DNA, the CDR3 is TGTGCCAGCAGTTTACACCACAGCGCCGGCACTGAAGCTTTCTTT.

This chain links TRBV10-3 with TRBJ1-1, with D perhaps TRBD1 (5 bases). The CDR3 has 13 amino acids. Germline V lookup: CDR1 ENHRY, CDR2 SYGVKD. V was trimmed by 5 bases and J by 3 bases, leaving 10 bases between them. The DNA of the CDR3 is TGTGCCATCAGTAAGGGGAGTGACACTGAAGCTTTCTTT. Translation gives CAISKGSDTEAFF.

This clonotype was picked up a small number of times. This chain joins TRBV5-1 and TRBJ2-1; D gene unclear. The ends were cut back, 3 bases at V and 5 bases at J, with 12 bases in the middle. Per the germline V gene, CDR1 is SGHRS and CDR2 is YFSETQ. The CDR3 extends over 14 amino acids. CDR3 sequence: CASSSTGSNNEQFF. The CDR3, as DNA: TGCGCCAGCAGCTCGACCGGGTCTAACAATGAGCAGTTCTTC.

This clonotype was counted ten times or more. The V gene is TRBV20-1, the J gene TRBJ2-7, with 13 bases that match TRBD2. V shed 3 bases and J 2 bases; nucleotides not matched to a gene: 1. The CDR3 loop spans 14 amino acids. Germline V gene data show CDR1 as DFQATT and CDR2 as SNEGSKA (reference sequence). CDR3 sequence reads: CSARTSGRTYEQYF. The CDR3 DNA is TGCAGTGCTAGGACTAGCGGGAGGACCTACGAGCAGTACTTC.

The table lists this clonotype with a few counts. The chain recombines TRBV6-1 with TRBJ1-1; 12 bases agree with TRBD1. V lost 3 bases and J lost 4; bases outside the gene matches: 0. The CDR3 consists of 14 residues. Per the germline V gene, CDR1 is MNHNS and CDR2 is SASEGT. The DNA for the CDR3 is TGTGCCAGCAGTGAGGGACAGGGGGCCACTGAAGCTTTCTTT. Translating it yields CASSEGQGATEAFF.

In its sample, this clonotype was seen many times. The J gene is TRBJ2-1, the V gene TRBV5-1, with 7 bases lining up with TRBD1. The ends lost 9 bases at V and 10 bases at J; junction bases unmatched: 7. Per germline, CDR1 SGHRS and CDR2 YFSETQ. The CDR3 covers 11 residues. CDR3 loop: CAIRQGGEQFF. The CDR3 DNA is TGCGCCATACGACAGGGCGGGGAGCAGTTCTTC.

The V and J genes are TRBV7-9 and TRBJ2-2, with 8 positions matching TRBD2. The CDR3 is 15 amino acids. J was trimmed by 5 bases and V by 5 bases; bases with no gene match: 7. CDR1 is SEHNR and CDR2 is FQNEAQ in the germline V gene (reference sequence). CDR3 protein: CASSQAGVQTGELFF. CDR3 nucleotides: TGTGCCAGCAGCCAAGCGGGAGTTCAAACCGGGGAGCTGTTTTTT.